The clone carrying this T cell receptor beta chain was counted a few times. Its matching antigen is unknown. The data stem from a study of blood T cells in healthy people across ages. The CDR3 spans 14 residues. Trimming cost V 7 bases and J 1 base; bases outside gene matches: 5. The V gene's germline CDR1 is MDHEN and CDR2 SYDVKM. General study points: Per-million-T-cell TCR beta diversity fell roughly linearly with age.

Sample donors were healthy Caucasian individuals that came from Russia, aged roughly 6 to 95. A second PCR, run for about 6 to 11 cycles, used a sample-barcoded 5' primer plus a J-beta primer mix. TCRdb reprocessed the 5' RACE reads via MiXCR and lists one record per CDR3 protein. The repertoire holds roughly 1,800,000 distinct CDR3 sequences, with about 50% as singletons. The TCR comes from a middle-aged woman in good health. The chain couples TRBV28 to TRBJ2-7, with 9 bases matching TRBD2. The sequenced material came from blood. Written as DNA, the CDR3 is TGTGCCAGCATAGGCGGGGGGGCATCCTACGAGCAGTACTTC. Protein product: CASIGGGASYEQYF.